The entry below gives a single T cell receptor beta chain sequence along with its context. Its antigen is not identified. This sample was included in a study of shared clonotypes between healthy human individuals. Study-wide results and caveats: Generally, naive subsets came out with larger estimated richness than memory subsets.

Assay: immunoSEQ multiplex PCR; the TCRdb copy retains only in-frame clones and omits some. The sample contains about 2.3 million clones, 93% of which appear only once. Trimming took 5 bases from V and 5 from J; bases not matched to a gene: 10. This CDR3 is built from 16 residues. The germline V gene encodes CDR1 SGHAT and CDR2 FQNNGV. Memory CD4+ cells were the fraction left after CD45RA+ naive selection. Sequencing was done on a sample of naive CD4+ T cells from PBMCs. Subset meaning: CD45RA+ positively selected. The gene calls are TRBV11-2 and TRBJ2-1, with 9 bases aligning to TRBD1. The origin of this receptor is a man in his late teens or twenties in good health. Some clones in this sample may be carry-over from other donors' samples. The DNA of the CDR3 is TGTGCCAGCAGCCGGGGGAGGGGACAGGGTAACAATGAGCAGTTCTTC. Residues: CASSRGRGQGNNEQFF.